This TCR beta chain was sequenced during a study of metastatic and nonmetastatic thyroid tumors. Study details: Repertoire comparisons spanned blood and tumor or nodule tissue from malignant and benign thyroid patients. The study's findings and limits: It was reported that TCR beta diversity was significantly higher in malignant thyroid tumors than benign nodules, in blood and tumor.

In the authors' workflow: Variation in CDR3 across clinicopathological groups served as the basis for constructing a distant-metastasis classifier in papillary thyroid cancer. TCRdb redid the clone calls on the PCR reads using MiXCR. The authors' filters were not applied to this entry. The sample includes over 25,000 clones, about 20% of them seen just once. The CDR3 is made up of 15 amino acids. CDR1 is MNHNS, CDR2 SASEGT, per germline. Trimming pared 6 bases from V and 1 base from J, leaving 13 bases between. Every patient underwent thyroid surgery untreated. This clone is labeled medium-sized (0.01 to 0.1%). Its specificity is unknown.

This TCR was recovered from a female donor with papillary thyroid cancer or a benign thyroid nodule (not recorded which). Some clones in this sample may be carry-over from other donors' samples. J is TRBJ1-5 and V is TRBV6-1; D is unclear. The material sequenced was blood. CDR3 nucleotide sequence: TGTGCCAGCAGGGGATCGGCGGTGAGCAATCAGCCCCAGCATTTT. Its translation is CASRGSAVSNQPQHF.